This TCR beta chain was found in a study of response to subunit inactivated influenza vaccine. Regarding the study as a whole: The authors put forward the suggestion that each seasonal influenza vaccination may bring in only a limited number of new T cells.

V lost 4 bases, J lost 2 bases, and 16 bases lay in between. CDR1 is SGHKS, CDR2 YYEKEE, per germline (reference sequence). CDR3 size: 16 residues. This clonotype was counted between two and nine times. The antigen is not known. TCRdb ran MiXCR on the RT-PCR reads and lists one entry per CDR3 protein. The table records roughly 700,000 distinct CDR3 sequences, more than 15% of them present only once. The origin of this receptor is a man aged 50 to 60 who received an inactivated influenza vaccine. This material consisted of PBMCs from blood, taken 11 to 12 days after vaccination. V gene TRBV5-5 combines with J gene TRBJ2-1, with no clear D. As DNA, the CDR3 is TGTGCCAGCAGCGGCCTGACCGAAACCACCTACAATGAGCAGTTCTTC. Translation: CASSGLTETTYNEQFF.